The 9 T cell receptor beta chains below come from one sample, sequenced in a study of T cell changes during pregnancy in multiple sclerosis. This table comes from immunoSEQ multiplex PCR, and its TCRdb copy is limited to in-frame clones, with some not included. The table records 85,000 to 110,000 clones, roughly 93% of them present only once. The sequenced sample was peripheral blood, obtained after pregnancy. Every receptor here comes from a female donor with multiple sclerosis, enrolled in a pregnancy study.

CDR3 sequence: CASSKEAGTGEGGDEQYF. The CDR3 nucleotides are TGTGCCAGCAGCAAAGAGGCGGGGACAGGGGAAGGAGGGGACGAGCAGTACTTC. V and J are TRBV21-1 and TRBJ2-7; the table's D call, TRBD1, was not checked against the DNA. TRBV21-1 is listed as a pseudogene. The CDR3 is 18 amino acids.

The V call is TRBV7-6, the J call TRBJ2-2, with 9 nucleotides matching TRBD1. CDR1 is SGHVS, CDR2 FNYEAQ, per germline. The trim removed 5 bases at V and 4 bases at J, leaving 5 bases unmatched. The CDR3 has 15 residues. The CDR3 here is CASSLQTGGTGELFF. CDR3 sequence (DNA): TGTGCCAGCAGCCTCCAGACAGGGGGCACCGGGGAGCTGTTTTTT.

The genes are TRBV29-1 and TRBJ2-7; D is possibly TRBD1 (5 bases). V lost 8 bases to trimming and J lost 3 bases, with 17 bases between them. The germline V gene has CDR1 SQVTM and CDR2 ANQGSEA. The CDR3 has 13 residues. CDR3 protein: CSFLGDSLYEQYF. In DNA, the CDR3 is TGCAGCTTTCTCGGAGACAGCCTCTACGAGCAGTACTTC.

This clone was seen a single time. The V call is TRBV5-4, the J call TRBJ2-3; 10 bases align to TRBD2. Germline CDR1 reads SGHNT; CDR2 reads YYREEE (reference sequence). The CDR3 has 15 amino acids. V lost 4 bases to trimming and J lost 3 bases; unmatched junction nucleotides: 5. The chain's CDR3 is CASSHRTSGTDTQYF. The CDR3 DNA sequence: TGTGCCAGCAGCCACAGGACTAGCGGTACAGATACGCAGTATTTT.

J is TRBJ2-7 and V is TRBV27; D not certain. The CDR3 is made up of 13 amino acids. Germline-derived CDR1 and CDR2 are MNHEY and SMNVEV (reference sequence). V lost 0 bases, J lost 2 bases, and 5 bases lay in between. As DNA, the CDR3 is TGTGCCAGCAGTTTATCACAGCCCTACGAGCAGTACTTC. Translated, it gives CASSLSQPYEQYF.

This rearrangement joins TRBV6-1 to TRBJ2-1; D may be TRBD2 (6 bases). From germline, CDR1 is MNHNS and CDR2 SASEGT. V gave up 7 bases and J gave up 2 bases, with 15 bases separating them. The CDR3 spans 15 residues. The CDR3 DNA sequence: TGTGCCAGCACCCTCGGGACTGTCCCCTACAATGAGCAGTTCTTC. It is translated as CASTLGTVPYNEQFF.

The rearrangement joins TRBV6-1 to TRBJ2-3; 7 bases are shared with TRBD1. CDR1 and CDR2 from the germline V gene are MNHNS and SASEGT. V lost 3 bases and J lost 0; bases outside the gene matches: 3. The CDR3 is 15 residues long. The CDR3 spells CASSEGTASTDTQYF. The CDR3 region has the DNA TGTGCCAGCAGTGAGGGGACAGCTAGCACAGATACGCAGTATTTT.

The rearrangement links TRBV7-2 to TRBJ2-2; 11 nucleotides match TRBD2. J lost 5 bases, V lost 3 bases, and 2 bases had no gene match. The V gene's germline CDR1 is SGHTA and CDR2 FQGNSA. The CDR3 sequence is 15 residues long. CDR3 nucleotide sequence: TGTGCCAGCAGCTTGATAGCGGGGGGGACCGGGGAGCTGTTTTTT. Its protein product is CASSLIAGGTGELFF.

The CDR3 loop reads CASSLEPSGSSYNEQFF. CDR3 DNA: TGCGCCAGCAGCTTGGAACCGTCCGGGTCCTCCTACAATGAGCAGTTCTTC. The chain joins TRBV5-1 to TRBJ2-1, with unresolved D. Trimming pared 0 bases from V and 0 bases from J, leaving 13 bases between. Germline CDR1 is SGHRS and CDR2 is YFSETQ. This CDR3 spans 17 amino acids.